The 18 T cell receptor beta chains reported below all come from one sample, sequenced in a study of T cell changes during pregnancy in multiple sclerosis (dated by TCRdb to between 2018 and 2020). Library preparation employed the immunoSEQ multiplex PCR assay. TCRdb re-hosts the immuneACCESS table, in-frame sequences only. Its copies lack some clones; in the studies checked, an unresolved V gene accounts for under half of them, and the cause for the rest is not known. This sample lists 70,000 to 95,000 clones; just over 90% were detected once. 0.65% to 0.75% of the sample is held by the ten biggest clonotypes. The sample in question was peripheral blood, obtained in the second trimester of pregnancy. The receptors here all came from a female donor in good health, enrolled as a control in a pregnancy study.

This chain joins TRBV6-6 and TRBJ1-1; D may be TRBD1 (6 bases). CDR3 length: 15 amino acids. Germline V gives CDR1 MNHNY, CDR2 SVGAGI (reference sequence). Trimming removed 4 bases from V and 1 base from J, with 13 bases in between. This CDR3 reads CASSFPRTENTEAFF. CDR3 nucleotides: TGTGCCAGCAGTTTCCCTCGGACAGAGAACACTGAAGCTTTCTTT.

The CDR3 nucleotides are TGTGCCAGCAGCATGGGGGGGCCGAGTCATGAGCAGTTCTTC. It specifies CASSMGGPSHEQFF. The rearrangement joins TRBV11-1 to TRBJ2-1; TRBD2 might be the D (7 bases). Per germline, CDR1 SGHAT and CDR2 FQDESV (reference sequence). There are 14 residues in the CDR3. V was clipped by 5 bases and J by 8 bases, with 16 bases between them.

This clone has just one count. The CDR3 coding sequence is TGTGCTAGTGGCCACGAACAGGAAATCGAGCAGTACTTC. Its translation is CASGHEQEIEQYF. This chain uses TRBV12-5 with TRBJ2-7, with a tentative D call TRBD1 (5 bases). This CDR3 is built from 13 residues. The germline V gene has CDR1 LGHNT and CDR2 FRNRAP. V lost 6 bases and J 6 bases, leaving 15 bases between the germline ends.

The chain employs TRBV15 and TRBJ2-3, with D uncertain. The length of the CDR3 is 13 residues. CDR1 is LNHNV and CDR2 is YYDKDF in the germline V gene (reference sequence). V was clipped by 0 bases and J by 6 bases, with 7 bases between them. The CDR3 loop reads CATSRDFTDTQYF. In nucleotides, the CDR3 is TGTGCCACCAGCAGAGATTTTACTGATACGCAGTATTTT. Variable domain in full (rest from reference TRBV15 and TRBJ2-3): DAMVIQNPRYQVTQFGKPVTLSCSQTLNHNVMYWYQQKSSQAPKLLFHYYDKDFNNEADTPDNFQSRRPNTSFCFLDIRSPGLGDTAMYLCATSRDFTDTQYFGPGTRLTVL.

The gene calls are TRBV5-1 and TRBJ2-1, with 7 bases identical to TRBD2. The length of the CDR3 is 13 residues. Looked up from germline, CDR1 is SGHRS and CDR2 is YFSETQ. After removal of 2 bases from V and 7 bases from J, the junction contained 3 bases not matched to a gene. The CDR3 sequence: CASSFPGGNEQFF. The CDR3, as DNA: TGCGCCAGCAGCTTCCCCGGGGGGAATGAGCAGTTCTTC.

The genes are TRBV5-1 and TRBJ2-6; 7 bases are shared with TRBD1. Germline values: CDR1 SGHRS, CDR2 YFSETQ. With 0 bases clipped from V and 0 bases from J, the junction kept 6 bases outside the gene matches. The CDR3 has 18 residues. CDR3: CASSLDGQVLSGANVLTF. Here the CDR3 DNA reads TGCGCCAGCAGCTTGGATGGACAGGTCCTCTCTGGGGCCAACGTCCTGACTTTC.

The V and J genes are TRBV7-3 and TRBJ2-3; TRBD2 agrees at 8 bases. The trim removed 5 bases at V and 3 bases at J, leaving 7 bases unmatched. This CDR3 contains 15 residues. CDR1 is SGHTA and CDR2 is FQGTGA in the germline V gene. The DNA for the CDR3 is TGTGCCAGCAGCAGGTCGGGGGGGAGGACAGATACGCAGTATTTT. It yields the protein CASSRSGGRTDTQYF.

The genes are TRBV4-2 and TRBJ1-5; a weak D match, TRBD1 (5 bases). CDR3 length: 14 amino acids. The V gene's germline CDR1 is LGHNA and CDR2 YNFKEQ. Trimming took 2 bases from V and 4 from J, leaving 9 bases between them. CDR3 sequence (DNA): TGTGCCAGCAGCCAATTGTCAGGGAATCAGCCCCAGCATTTT. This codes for CASSQLSGNQPQHF.

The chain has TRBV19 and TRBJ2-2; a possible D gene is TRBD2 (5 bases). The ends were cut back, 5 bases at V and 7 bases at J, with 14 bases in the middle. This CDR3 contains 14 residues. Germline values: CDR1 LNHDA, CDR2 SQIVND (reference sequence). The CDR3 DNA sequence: TGTGCCAGTAGTCCCCAACTAGAAGGCGGGGAGCTGTTTTTT. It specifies CASSPQLEGGELFF.

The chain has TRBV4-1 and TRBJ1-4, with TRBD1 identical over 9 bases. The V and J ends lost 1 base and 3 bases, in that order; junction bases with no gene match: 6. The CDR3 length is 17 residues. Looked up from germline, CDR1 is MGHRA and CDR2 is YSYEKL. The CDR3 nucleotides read TGCGCCAGCAGCCAAGTAGTCCGACAGGGGGCTAATGAAAAACTGTTTTTT. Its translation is CASSQVVRQGANEKLFF.

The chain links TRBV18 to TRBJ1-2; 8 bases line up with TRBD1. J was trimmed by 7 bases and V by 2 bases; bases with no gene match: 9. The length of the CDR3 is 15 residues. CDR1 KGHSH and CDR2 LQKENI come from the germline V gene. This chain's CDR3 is CASSPIGTGVGGYTF. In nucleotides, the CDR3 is TGTGCCAGCTCACCAATAGGGACAGGAGTCGGTGGCTACACCTTC.

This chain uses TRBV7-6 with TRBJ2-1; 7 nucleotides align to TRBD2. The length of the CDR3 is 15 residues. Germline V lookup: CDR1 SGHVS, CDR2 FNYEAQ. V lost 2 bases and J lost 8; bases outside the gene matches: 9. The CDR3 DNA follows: TGTGCCAGCAGCTTACGGTCGGGGGGTAAGGATGAGCAGTTCTTC. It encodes CASSLRSGGKDEQFF.

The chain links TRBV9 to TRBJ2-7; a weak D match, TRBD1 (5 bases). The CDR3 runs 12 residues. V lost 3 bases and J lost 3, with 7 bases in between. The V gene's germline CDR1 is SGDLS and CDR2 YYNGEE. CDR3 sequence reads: CASSGDSYEQYF. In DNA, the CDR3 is TGTGCCAGCAGCGGTGACAGCTACGAGCAGTACTTC.

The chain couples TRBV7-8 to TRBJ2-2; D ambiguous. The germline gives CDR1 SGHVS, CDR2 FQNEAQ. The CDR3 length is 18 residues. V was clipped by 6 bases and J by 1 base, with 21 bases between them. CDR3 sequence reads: CASRLPLGLPRNTGELFF. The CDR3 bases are TGTGCCAGCAGACTACCCTTAGGTCTCCCGAGGAACACCGGGGAGCTGTTTTTT.

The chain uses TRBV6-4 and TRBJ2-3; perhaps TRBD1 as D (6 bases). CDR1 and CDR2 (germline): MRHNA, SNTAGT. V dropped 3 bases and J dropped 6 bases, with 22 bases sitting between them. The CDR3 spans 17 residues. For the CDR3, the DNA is TGTGCCAGCAGTGAAGGGGGTTGGGAAAACGCCTCGGATACGCAGTATTTT. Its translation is CASSEGGWENASDTQYF.

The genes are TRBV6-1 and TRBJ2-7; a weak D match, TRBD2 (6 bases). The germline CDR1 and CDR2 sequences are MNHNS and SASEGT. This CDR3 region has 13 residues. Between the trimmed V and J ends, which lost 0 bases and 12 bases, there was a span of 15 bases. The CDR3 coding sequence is TGTGCCAGCAGTGAAGCGAATCGGGGGACTTGGTACTTC. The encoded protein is CASSEANRGTWYF.

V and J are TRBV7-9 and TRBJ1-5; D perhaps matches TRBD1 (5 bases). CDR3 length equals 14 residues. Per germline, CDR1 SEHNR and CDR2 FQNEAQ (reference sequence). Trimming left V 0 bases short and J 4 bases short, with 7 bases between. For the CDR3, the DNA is TGTGCCAGCAGCTTAGCAGGGACTAATCAGCCCCAGCATTTT. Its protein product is CASSLAGTNQPQHF.

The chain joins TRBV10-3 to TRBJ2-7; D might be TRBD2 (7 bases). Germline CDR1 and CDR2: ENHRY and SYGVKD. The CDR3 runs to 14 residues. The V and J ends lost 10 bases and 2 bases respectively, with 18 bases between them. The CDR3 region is CATATGEGAYEQYF. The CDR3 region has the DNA TGTGCCACCGCGACGGGGGAGGGGGCCTACGAGCAGTACTTC.